Below are 8 T cell receptor beta chains sequenced from a single sample in a study of blood T cells in healthy people across ages (dated by TCRdb to the mid-2010s). Libraries were built with 5' RACE. Instrument used: Illumina HiSeq 2500. A second PCR of roughly 7 to 11 cycles was performed with a sample-barcoded 5' primer and a J-beta primer mix. Using fastp trimming at Q25 and MiXCR clonotype assembly, TCRdb reanalyzed the public sequencing data and kept in-frame beta chains. Records with the same CDR3 protein are collapsed into one entry carrying the most frequent genes and DNA. The sample table contains 1.5 million or so distinct CDR3 sequences; only one count was recorded for around two fifths of them. Of the sample, roughly 8.2% is held by the ten largest clones. Sequencing used blood. The receptors originated from a woman in her late teens or twenties in good health.

V usage is TRBV11-2 and J usage is TRBJ2-3; 16 nucleotides line up with TRBD2. The CDR3 consists of 19 residues. Germline V gives CDR1 SGHAT, CDR2 FQNNGV. Trimming took 5 bases from V and 5 from J; bases not matched to a gene: 13. The CDR3 here is CASSPEAGLAGGSQDTQYF. As DNA, the CDR3 is TGTGCCAGCAGCCCAGAAGCGGGACTAGCGGGAGGGTCCCAAGATACGCAGTATTTT.

This sequence joins TRBV27 and TRBJ2-5, with 8 positions matching TRBD1. The junction had 7 bases not matched to a gene; V was cut back by 2 bases and J by 11 bases. There are 13 residues in the CDR3. The germline gives CDR1 MNHEY, CDR2 SMNVEV (reference sequence). The CDR3 reads CASSLGQGTRQYF. In DNA form, the CDR3 reads TGTGCCAGCAGTTTAGGACAGGGAACAAGGCAGTACTTC.

This clonotype occurred a few times. The genes are TRBV6-1 and TRBJ2-3; TRBD1 is a possible D gene (6 bases). V lost 0 bases, J lost 3 bases, and 10 bases lay in between. This CDR3 contains 15 residues. Per germline, CDR1 MNHNS and CDR2 SASEGT. Written as DNA, the CDR3 is TGTGCCAGCAGTGAAGCGCTCCAGGGGACAGATACGCAGTATTTT. Protein product: CASSEALQGTDTQYF.

This clonotype was recorded a few times. The chain joins TRBV28 to TRBJ2-2; D not certain. Germline lookup yields CDR1 MDHEN and CDR2 SYDVKM. Trimming removed 6 bases at V and 0 bases at J, with 20 bases between. This CDR3 comprises 18 residues. As DNA, the CDR3 is TGTGCCAGCAGCCTAAGGTTGGGAATGAGCGCGAACACCGGGGAGCTGTTTTTT. Translated: CASSLRLGMSANTGELFF.

The DNA for the CDR3 is TGTGCCAGCAGCTTAGAGGCATGGCAGCGGCAAGAGACCCAGTACTTC. It specifies CASSLEAWQRQETQYF. This chain joins TRBV7-2 and TRBJ2-4; possible D gene TRBD2, 5 bases. The J call is uncertain, as TRBJ2-5 better fits the DNA end. The CDR3 length is 16 residues. CDR1 is SGHTA and CDR2 is FQGNSA in the germline V gene.

The gene calls are TRBV20-1 and TRBJ2-1; a possible D gene is TRBD2 (6 bases). The CDR3 spans 15 residues. V was clipped by 7 bases and J by 0 bases, with 16 bases between them. CDR1 and CDR2 (germline): DFQATT, SNEGSKA (reference sequence). The chain's CDR3 is CSVQVGGSSYNEQFF. The CDR3 region has the DNA TGCAGTGTCCAAGTCGGGGGAAGCTCCTACAATGAGCAGTTCTTC.

A note on this clonotype: Germline is not matched at one junction end, which may reflect a read error. J is TRBJ2-5 and V is TRBV7-9, with D possibly TRBD2 on 6 matching bases. This CDR3 comprises 12 residues. CDR1 and CDR2 from the germline V gene are SEHNR and FQNEAQ (reference sequence). CDR3 sequence (DNA): TGTTCCAGCAGCCCGGGGGACTGGACCCAGTACTTC. It codes for CSSSPGDWTQYF.

This chain uses TRBV20-1 with TRBJ1-2; D unresolved. The CDR3 consists of 13 residues. V dropped 4 bases and J dropped 1 base, with 10 bases sitting between them. The germline gives CDR1 DFQATT, CDR2 SNEGSKA (reference sequence). The CDR3 spells CSATRTGNYGYTF. Here the CDR3 DNA reads TGCAGTGCTACCCGGACCGGTAACTATGGCTACACCTTC.